This section outlines one TCR beta chain sequence together with its context. No antigen is known for it. The authors ran a second PCR of 7 to 11 cycles using a sample-barcoded 5' primer and a J-beta primer mix. One entry per CDR3 protein, called by TCRdb with MiXCR from the 5' RACE reads. Among hundreds of thousands of distinct CDR3 sequences listed, roughly two fifths were seen once. The V gene lost 1 base and the J gene lost 8 bases, with 6 bases spanning the gap. Looked up from germline, CDR1 is SGHVS and CDR2 is FNYEAQ. This CDR3 is 13 amino acids long. The sample belongs to a study of blood T cells in healthy people across ages. Study observations and caveats: While age rose, TCR beta diversity per million T cells dropped in a roughly linear way. Whereas aged donors had fewer naive CD4+ cells, long-lived donors had more of them and higher diversity. Investigators treated diversity estimates from one million T cells as underestimates. Changes in expanded clonotypes were possibly confounded, as the CMV status of donors was unknown.

This TCR was sampled from a woman aged 60-75 years in good health. Sequences were obtained from blood. The J gene is TRBJ1-6, the V gene TRBV7-6; D gene uncertain. CDR3 nucleotide sequence: TGTGCCAGCAGCTTAGAACCTTATTCACCCCTCCACTTT. Its protein is CASSLEPYSPLHF.